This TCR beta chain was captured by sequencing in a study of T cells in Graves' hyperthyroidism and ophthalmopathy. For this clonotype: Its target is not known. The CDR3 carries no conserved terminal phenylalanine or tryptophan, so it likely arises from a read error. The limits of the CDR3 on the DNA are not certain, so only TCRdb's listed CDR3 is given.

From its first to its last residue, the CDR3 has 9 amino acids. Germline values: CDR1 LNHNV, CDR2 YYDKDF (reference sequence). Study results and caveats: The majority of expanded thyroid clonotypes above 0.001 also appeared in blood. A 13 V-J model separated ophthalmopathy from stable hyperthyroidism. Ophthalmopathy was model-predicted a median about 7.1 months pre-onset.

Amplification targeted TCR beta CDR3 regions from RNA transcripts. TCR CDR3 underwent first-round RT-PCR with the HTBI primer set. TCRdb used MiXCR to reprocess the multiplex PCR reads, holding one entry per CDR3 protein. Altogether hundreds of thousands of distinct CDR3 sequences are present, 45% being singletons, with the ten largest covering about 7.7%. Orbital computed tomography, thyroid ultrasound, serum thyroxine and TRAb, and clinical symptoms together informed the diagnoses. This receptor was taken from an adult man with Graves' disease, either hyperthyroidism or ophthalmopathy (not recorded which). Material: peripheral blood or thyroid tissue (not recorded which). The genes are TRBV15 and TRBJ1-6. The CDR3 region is CATSIGPPT.